The following is a T cell receptor (beta chain) sequence with its context. The sample is drawn from a study of T-cell memory formation after mild COVID-19. On the study more broadly: In these data, TCR clusters were largely donor specific.

TCR alpha and TCR beta cDNA libraries carrying sample barcodes and UMIs came from 5'RACE with constant-segment primers. From the 5' RACE reads, TCRdb called clonotypes with MiXCR, one entry per CDR3 protein. The sample holds hundreds of thousands of distinct CDR3 sequences; 20% to 25% are singletons and the top ten take about 8.4%. From germline, CDR1 is SGHAT and CDR2 FQNNGV. The CDR3 loop spans 14 amino acids. Deletions cut 1 base from V and 8 bases from J, with 12 bases between. The material sequenced was PBMCs or a T cell subset sorted from them (not recorded which). The chain couples TRBV11-2 to TRBJ2-4, with D possibly called TRBD1 or TRBD2 (6 bases each). The source of this sequence is an adult woman who had mild COVID-19 (a few samples of this study predate the infection). Cell type and time point are not known. This CDR3 is CASSLGVGGYIQYF. Here the CDR3 DNA reads TGTGCCAGCAGCTTAGGGGTAGGGGGGTACATTCAGTACTTC. Full variable domain (remainder filled in from reference TRBV11-2 and TRBJ2-4): EAGVAQSPRYKIIEKRQSVAFWCNPISGHATLYWYQQILGQGPKLLIQFQNNGVVDDSQLPKDRFSAERLKGVDSTLKIQPAKLEDSAVYLCASSLGVGGYIQYFGAGTRLSVL.